The sample holds a few counts of the clone carrying this T cell receptor (beta chain). As yet, its antigen is unknown. V lost 0 bases and J lost 2; bases outside the gene matches: 2. The CDR3 extends over 16 amino acids. This sample was taken from a study of T cell repertoires in ileal Crohn's disease. Findings and limits, study-wide: Endoscopic recurrence occurred in every patient whose clonality exceeded 26.8%.

Per sample, roughly 530 nanograms of biopsy DNA were TCRB immunosequenced. The assay was immunoSEQ multiplex PCR, and TCRdb's table has in-frame clones only and misses some. Counted here are more than 15,000 clones, 60% occurring once; the ten biggest clones make up 5% to 7%. Sequencing input: ileal tissue. The chain joins TRBV5-3 to TRBJ2-3, with 11 bases matching TRBD2. TRBV5-3 belongs to the ORF category, with a function that is uncertain. The TCR comes from an adult with Crohn's disease. The CDR3 region is CARSLGLAGPTDTQYF. The CDR3, as DNA: TGTGCCAGAAGCTTGGGACTAGCGGGACCCACAGATACGCAGTATTTT.